This entry lists 3 T cell receptor beta chains sequenced from one sample in a study of blood T cell repertoires in COVID-19. Generated by immunoSEQ multiplex PCR, the TCRdb table keeps only in-frame clones and is missing some. The sample includes some 150,000 clones, 70% to 90% of them seen just once. Sequenced input: peripheral blood. These receptors came from a man aged 60 to 69 who had recovered from COVID-19.

This chain links TRBV5-8 with TRBJ1-6; D unresolved. Trimming stripped 1 base from V and 0 bases from J, with 11 bases between. Germline V gene sequence: CDR1 SGHTS, CDR2 YDEGEE. The CDR3 loop spans 17 amino acids. CDR3 sequence: CASSLRSISSYNSPLHF. The CDR3 DNA sequence: TGTGCCAGCAGCTTGCGCAGTATCAGCTCCTATAATTCACCCCTCCACTTT.

The rearrangement uses TRBV7-2 and TRBJ2-1; 7 bases line up with TRBD1. J lost 8 bases, V lost 1 base, and 5 bases had no gene match. The germline V gene encodes CDR1 SGHTA and CDR2 FQGNSA. The CDR3 loop spans 14 amino acids. CDR3 bases: TGTGCCAGCAGCTTAGACAGGGGAGTGGATGAGCAGTTCTTC. It translates to CASSLDRGVDEQFF. The whole variable domain, remainder taken from reference TRBV7-2 and TRBJ2-1, is GAGVSQSPSNKVTEKGKDVELRCDPISGHTALYWYRQSLGQGLEFLIYFQGNSAPDKSGLPSDRFSAERTGGSVSTLTIQRTQQEDSAVYLCASSLDRGVDEQFFGPGTRLTVL.

The rearrangement links TRBV28 to TRBJ2-5, with D perhaps TRBD1 (6 bases). The CDR3 runs 16 residues. CDR1 and CDR2 (germline): MDHEN, SYDVKM. Trimming pared 4 bases from V and 4 bases from J, leaving 19 bases between. The CDR3 loop reads CASSSAAKGDRETQYF. The CDR3 DNA follows: TGTGCCAGCAGTTCCGCCGCCAAGGGGGATCGAGAGACCCAGTACTTC. Full variable domain (missing parts from reference TRBV28 and TRBJ2-5): DVKVTQSSRYLVKRTGEKVFLECVQDMDHENMFWYRQDPGLGLRLIYFSYDVKMKEKGDIPEGYSVSREKKERFSLILESASTNQTSMYLCASSSAAKGDRETQYFGPGTRLLVL.